The clone carrying this TCR beta chain was counted many times. Genomic DNA constituted the template upon which TCR beta VDJ and CDR3 profiling was performed. One entry per CDR3 protein results from TCRdb running MiXCR on the reads. The sample gives 450,000 to 600,000 distinct CDR3 sequences, around 30% of which show up once; less than 0.85% is in the top ten. The sample is drawn from a study of CD8+CD57+ T cells in acquired aplastic anemia. Whoever was chosen for sequencing had shown CD8+CD57+ cell expansion by flow cytometry. The TCR sequence derives from a human donor with aplastic anemia. Sequencing was done on a sample of sorted CD4+, CD8+, or CD8+CD57+ T cells (not recorded which) from PBMCs.

The CDR3 nucleotides read TGCAGTGCGACCACAGGGGGCAGGGTAGGCAATCAGCCCCAGCATTTT. Translation: CSATTGGRVGNQPQHF. This chain links TRBV20-1 with TRBJ1-5, with TRBD1 matching 9 bases. Trimming cost V 6 bases and J 2 bases; bases outside gene matches: 11. The CDR3 has 16 residues. CDR1 is DFQATT and CDR2 is SNEGSKA in the germline V gene (reference sequence).